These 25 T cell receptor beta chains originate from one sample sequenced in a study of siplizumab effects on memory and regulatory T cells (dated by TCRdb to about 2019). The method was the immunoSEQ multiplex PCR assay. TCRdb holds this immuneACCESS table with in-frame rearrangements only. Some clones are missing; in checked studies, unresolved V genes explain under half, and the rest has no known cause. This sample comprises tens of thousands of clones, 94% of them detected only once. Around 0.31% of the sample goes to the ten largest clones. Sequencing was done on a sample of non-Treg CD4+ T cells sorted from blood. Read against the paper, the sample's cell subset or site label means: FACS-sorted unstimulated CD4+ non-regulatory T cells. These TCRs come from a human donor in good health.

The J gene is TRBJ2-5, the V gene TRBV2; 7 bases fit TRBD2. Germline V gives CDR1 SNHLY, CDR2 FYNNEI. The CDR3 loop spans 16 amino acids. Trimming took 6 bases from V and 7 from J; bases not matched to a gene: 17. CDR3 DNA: TGTGCCAGCAGCCGGGGGAGGAGGGAGGGCTTGGTGACCCAGTACTTC. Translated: CASSRGRREGLVTQYF.

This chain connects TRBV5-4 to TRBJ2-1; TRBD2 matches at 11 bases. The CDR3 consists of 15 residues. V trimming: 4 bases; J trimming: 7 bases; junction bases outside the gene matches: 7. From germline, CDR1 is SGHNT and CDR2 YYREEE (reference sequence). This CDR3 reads CASSPLAGGRNEQFF. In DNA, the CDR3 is TGTGCCAGCAGCCCCCTAGCGGGAGGTCGGAATGAGCAGTTCTTC. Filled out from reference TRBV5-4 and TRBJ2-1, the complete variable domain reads ETGVTQSPTHLIKTRGQQVTLRCSSQSGHNTVSWYQQALGQGPQFIFQYYREEENGRGNFPPRFSGLQFPNYSSELNVNALELDDSALYLCASSPLAGGRNEQFFGPGTRLTVL.

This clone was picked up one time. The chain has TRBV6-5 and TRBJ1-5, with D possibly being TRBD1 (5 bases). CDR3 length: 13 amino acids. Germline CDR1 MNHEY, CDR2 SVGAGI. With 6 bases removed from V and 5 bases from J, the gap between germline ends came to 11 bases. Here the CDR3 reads CASRDSRHQPQHF. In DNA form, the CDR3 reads TGTGCCAGCAGAGACAGTCGTCATCAGCCCCAGCATTTT.

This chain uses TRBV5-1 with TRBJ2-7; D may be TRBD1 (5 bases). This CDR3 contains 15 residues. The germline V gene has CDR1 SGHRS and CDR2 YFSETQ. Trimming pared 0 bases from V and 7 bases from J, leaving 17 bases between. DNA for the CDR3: TGCGCCAGCAGCTTGGGCGGTCAGGGATGGGGTGAGCAGTACTTC. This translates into CASSLGGQGWGEQYF.

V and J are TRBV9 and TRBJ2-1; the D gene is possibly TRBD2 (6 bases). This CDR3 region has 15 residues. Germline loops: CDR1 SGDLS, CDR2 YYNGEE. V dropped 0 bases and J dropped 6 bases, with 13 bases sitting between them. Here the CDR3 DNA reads TGTGCCAGCAGCGTAGTGGGGGGTCCCCCCAATGAGCAGTTCTTC. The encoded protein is CASSVVGGPPNEQFF.

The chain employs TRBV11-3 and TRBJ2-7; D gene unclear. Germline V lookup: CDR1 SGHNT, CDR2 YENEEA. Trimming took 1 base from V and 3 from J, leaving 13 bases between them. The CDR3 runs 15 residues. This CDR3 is CASSLGTGPGYEQYF. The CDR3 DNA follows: TGTGCCAGCAGCTTAGGGACCGGTCCCGGCTACGAGCAGTACTTC.

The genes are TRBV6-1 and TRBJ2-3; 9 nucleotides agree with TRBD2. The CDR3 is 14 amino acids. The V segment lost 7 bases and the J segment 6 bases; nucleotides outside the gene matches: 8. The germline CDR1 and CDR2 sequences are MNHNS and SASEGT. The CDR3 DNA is TGTGCCAGCACCTCAGCGGGGGGTAAGGATACGCAGTATTTT. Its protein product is CASTSAGGKDTQYF.

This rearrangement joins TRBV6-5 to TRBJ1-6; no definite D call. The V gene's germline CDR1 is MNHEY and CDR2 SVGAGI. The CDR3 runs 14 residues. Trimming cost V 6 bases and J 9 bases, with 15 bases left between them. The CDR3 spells CASRPPGKFSPLHF. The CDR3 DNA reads TGTGCCAGCAGACCCCCGGGGAAGTTTTCACCCCTCCACTTT.

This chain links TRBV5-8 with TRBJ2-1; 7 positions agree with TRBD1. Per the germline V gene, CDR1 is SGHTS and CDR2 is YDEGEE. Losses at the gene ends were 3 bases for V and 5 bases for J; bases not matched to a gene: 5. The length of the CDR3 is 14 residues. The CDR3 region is CASSSRTGDNEQFF. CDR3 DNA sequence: TGTGCCAGCAGCTCGCGGACAGGAGACAATGAGCAGTTCTTC.

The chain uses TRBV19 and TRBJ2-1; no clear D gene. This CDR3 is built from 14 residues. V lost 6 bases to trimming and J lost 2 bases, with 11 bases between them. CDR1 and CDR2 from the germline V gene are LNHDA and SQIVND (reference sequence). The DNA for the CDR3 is TGTGCCAGTAGGGTTAGGGTCGCCTACAATGAGCAGTTCTTC. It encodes CASRVRVAYNEQFF.

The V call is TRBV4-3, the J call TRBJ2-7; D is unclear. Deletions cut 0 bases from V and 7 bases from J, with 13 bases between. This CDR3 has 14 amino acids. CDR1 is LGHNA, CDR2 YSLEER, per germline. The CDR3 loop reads CASSQDILAIEQYF. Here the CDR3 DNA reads TGCGCCAGCAGCCAAGATATACTTGCAATAGAGCAGTACTTC.

CDR3 in amino acids: CASSPRVFNEQFF. The CDR3 DNA reads as TGTGCCAGCAGTCCTAGGGTTTTCAATGAGCAGTTCTTC. This rearrangement joins TRBV6-5 to TRBJ2-1; D uncertain. CDR3 size: 13 residues. Trimming cost V 5 bases and J 6 bases, with 11 bases left between them. From germline, CDR1 is MNHEY and CDR2 SVGAGI.

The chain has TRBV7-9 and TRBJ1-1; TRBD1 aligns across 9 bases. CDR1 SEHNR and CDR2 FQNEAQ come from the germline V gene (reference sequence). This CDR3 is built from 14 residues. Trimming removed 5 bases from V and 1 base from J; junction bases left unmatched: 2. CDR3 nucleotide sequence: TGTGCCAGCAGCGTGGGACAGGGGAACACTGAAGCTTTCTTT. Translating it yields CASSVGQGNTEAFF.

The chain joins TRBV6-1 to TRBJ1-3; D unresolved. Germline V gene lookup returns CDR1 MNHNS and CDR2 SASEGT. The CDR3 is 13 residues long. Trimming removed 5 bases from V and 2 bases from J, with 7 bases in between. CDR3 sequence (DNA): TGTGCCAGCAGTCCCCACACTGGAAACACCATATATTTT. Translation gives CASSPHTGNTIYF.

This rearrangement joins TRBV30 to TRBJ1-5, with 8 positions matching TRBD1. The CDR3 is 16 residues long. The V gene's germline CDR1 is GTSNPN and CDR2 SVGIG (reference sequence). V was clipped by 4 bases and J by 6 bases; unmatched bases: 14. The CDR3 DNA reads TGTGCCTGGAAATATGCAGGACAGGGTGGGAGTCAGCCCCAGCATTTT. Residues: CAWKYAGQGGSQPQHF.

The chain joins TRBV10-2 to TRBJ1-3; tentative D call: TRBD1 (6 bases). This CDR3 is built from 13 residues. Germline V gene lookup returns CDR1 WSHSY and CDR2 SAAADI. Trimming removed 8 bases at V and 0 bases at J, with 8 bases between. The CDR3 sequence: CASGTTSGNTIYF. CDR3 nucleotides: TGCGCCAGCGGGACAACCTCTGGAAACACCATATATTTT.

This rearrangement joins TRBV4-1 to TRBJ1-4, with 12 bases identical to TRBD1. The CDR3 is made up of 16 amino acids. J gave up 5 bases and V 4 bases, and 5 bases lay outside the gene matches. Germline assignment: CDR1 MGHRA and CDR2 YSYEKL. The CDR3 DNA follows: TGCGCCAGCAGCCTGGGACAGGGGGCGTTAAATGAAAAACTGTTTTTT. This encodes CASSLGQGALNEKLFF.

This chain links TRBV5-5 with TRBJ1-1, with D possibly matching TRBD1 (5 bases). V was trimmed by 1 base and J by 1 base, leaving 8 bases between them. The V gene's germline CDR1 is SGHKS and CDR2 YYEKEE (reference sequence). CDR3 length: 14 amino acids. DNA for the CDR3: TGTGCCAGCAGCTTGCCAGGGACGAACACTGAAGCTTTCTTT. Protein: CASSLPGTNTEAFF.

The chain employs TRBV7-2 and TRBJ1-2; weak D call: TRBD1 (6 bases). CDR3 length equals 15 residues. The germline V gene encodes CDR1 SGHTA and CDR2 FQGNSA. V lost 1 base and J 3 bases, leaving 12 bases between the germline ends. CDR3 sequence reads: CASSLGDRSYYGYTF. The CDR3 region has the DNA TGTGCCAGCAGCTTAGGCGACAGGAGCTACTATGGCTACACCTTC.

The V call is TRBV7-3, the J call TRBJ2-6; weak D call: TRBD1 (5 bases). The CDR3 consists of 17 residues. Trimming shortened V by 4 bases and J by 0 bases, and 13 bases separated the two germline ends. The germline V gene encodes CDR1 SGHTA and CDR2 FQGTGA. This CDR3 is CASSSGHLSSGANVLTF. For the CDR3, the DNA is TGTGCCAGCAGCTCTGGACACTTGAGCTCTGGGGCCAACGTCCTGACTTTC.

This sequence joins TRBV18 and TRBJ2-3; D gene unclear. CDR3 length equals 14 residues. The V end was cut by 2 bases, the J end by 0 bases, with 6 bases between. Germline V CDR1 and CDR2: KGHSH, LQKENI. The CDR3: CASSPSRSTDTQYF. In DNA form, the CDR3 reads TGTGCCAGCTCACCAAGTCGGAGCACAGATACGCAGTATTTT.

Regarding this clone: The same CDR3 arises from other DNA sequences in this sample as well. CDR3 nucleotide sequence: TGTGCCAGCAGCTTAACTCGGGAAGAGACCCAGTACTTC. Its translation: CASSLTREETQYF. The chain has TRBV7-3 and TRBJ2-5, with no clear D. Trimming took off 0 bases at V and 3 bases at J, with 5 bases between the two ends. Germline CDR1 and CDR2: SGHTA and FQGTGA. The CDR3 loop spans 13 amino acids.

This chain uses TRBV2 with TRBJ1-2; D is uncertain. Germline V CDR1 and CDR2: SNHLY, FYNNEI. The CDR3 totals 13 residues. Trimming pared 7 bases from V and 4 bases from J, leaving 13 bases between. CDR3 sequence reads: CASNRAPSYGYTF. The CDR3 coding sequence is TGTGCCAGCAACCGGGCTCCAAGCTATGGCTACACCTTC.

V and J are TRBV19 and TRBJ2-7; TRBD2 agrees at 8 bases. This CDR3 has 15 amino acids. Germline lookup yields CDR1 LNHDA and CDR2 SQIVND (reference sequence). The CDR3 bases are TGTGCTGACCCCATAGCCCGGGAGGGGGCCTACGAGCAGTACTTC. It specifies CADPIAREGAYEQYF.

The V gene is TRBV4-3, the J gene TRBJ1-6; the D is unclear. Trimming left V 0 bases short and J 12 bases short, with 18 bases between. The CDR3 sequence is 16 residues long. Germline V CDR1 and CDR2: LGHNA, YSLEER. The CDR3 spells CASSQDTGVVGLPLHF. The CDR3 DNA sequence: TGCGCCAGCAGCCAAGATACTGGGGTTGTGGGGTTACCCCTCCACTTT.